Reported below is one TCR beta chain. Its antigen is unknown. The input lacks base qualities; no much larger clone sits a single base away. TCRbeta CDR3 regions were amplified from genomic DNA using the immunoSEQ Assay, a bias-controlled multiplex PCR. The published analysis was carried out like this. The number of nucleated cells in each sample was estimated by amplification of reference gene primers within the assay. To quantify the absolute abundance of each unique TCRbeta CDR3 rearrangement, sequence reads were collapsed and filtered. Productive Simpson clonality was computed per sample as the square root of Simpson's diversity index over productive rearrangements. TCRdb holds this immuneACCESS table with in-frame rearrangements only. Some clones are missing; in checked studies, unresolved V genes explain under half, and the rest has no known cause. Clone size and the V and J calls come from that table; the DNA yielded D and trimming. The table for this sample lists almost 85,000 clones; over 70% of them were counted only once. The ten largest clonotypes hold over 35% of the sample.

The sample comes from a study of blood T cell repertoires in COVID-19 (dated by TCRdb to about 2020). Regarding the complete study: Samples covering the acute and convalescent phases of COVID-19 were provided by collaborators in the United States, Italy and Spain. The prospective study material was composed of cDNA or gDNA derived from T cells, B-cell-depleted T cells, or PBMCs. Samples came from the ongoing ImmuneRACE study (first 160 participants) plus 1,254 subjects from 6 global collaborators. The sample metadata nearly always contained a de-identified subject ID, COVID-19 status, age in years and sex. The dataset comprised deeply sampled blood TCRbeta repertoires from subjects exposed to, actively infected with, or recovered from COVID-19. The repertoires were released in a freely available public database meant as a resource for research on the immune response to SARS-CoV-2. Where available, HLA class I and class II types were taken from metadata supplied by the sample provider and were not determined by assay-based typing.

Overall study outcomes, separate from this receptor: The quantity of clinical and demographic metadata differed by source and by participant and was supplied without curation.

V loses 4 bases, J loses 2 bases, and the germline ends lie 17 bases apart. The CDR3 runs 17 residues from the cysteine to the phenylalanine. The sequence is cut down to CDR3 DNA, 51 bases in frame from base 1. The germline V gene (reference sequence) yields WNHNN for CDR1 and SYGVQD for CDR2. Collaborating institutions collected whole blood in K2EDTA tubes following their own protocols. For TCRbeta analysis, collaborators shipped samples in one of three forms: frozen whole blood, isolated PBMCs, or DNA extracted from either of those sample types. The TCR sequence derives from an elderly man with active or convalescent COVID-19. The rearrangement combines TRBV10-1 with TRBJ2-2; TRBD1 is possibly the D segment (6 matching bases). The sequenced sample was peripheral blood. The CDR3 protein sequence reads: CASSGGGQLTNTGELFF. In nucleotides, the sequence is TGCGCCAGCAGTGGCGGTGGACAGCTTACCAACACCGGGGAGCTGTTTTTT.